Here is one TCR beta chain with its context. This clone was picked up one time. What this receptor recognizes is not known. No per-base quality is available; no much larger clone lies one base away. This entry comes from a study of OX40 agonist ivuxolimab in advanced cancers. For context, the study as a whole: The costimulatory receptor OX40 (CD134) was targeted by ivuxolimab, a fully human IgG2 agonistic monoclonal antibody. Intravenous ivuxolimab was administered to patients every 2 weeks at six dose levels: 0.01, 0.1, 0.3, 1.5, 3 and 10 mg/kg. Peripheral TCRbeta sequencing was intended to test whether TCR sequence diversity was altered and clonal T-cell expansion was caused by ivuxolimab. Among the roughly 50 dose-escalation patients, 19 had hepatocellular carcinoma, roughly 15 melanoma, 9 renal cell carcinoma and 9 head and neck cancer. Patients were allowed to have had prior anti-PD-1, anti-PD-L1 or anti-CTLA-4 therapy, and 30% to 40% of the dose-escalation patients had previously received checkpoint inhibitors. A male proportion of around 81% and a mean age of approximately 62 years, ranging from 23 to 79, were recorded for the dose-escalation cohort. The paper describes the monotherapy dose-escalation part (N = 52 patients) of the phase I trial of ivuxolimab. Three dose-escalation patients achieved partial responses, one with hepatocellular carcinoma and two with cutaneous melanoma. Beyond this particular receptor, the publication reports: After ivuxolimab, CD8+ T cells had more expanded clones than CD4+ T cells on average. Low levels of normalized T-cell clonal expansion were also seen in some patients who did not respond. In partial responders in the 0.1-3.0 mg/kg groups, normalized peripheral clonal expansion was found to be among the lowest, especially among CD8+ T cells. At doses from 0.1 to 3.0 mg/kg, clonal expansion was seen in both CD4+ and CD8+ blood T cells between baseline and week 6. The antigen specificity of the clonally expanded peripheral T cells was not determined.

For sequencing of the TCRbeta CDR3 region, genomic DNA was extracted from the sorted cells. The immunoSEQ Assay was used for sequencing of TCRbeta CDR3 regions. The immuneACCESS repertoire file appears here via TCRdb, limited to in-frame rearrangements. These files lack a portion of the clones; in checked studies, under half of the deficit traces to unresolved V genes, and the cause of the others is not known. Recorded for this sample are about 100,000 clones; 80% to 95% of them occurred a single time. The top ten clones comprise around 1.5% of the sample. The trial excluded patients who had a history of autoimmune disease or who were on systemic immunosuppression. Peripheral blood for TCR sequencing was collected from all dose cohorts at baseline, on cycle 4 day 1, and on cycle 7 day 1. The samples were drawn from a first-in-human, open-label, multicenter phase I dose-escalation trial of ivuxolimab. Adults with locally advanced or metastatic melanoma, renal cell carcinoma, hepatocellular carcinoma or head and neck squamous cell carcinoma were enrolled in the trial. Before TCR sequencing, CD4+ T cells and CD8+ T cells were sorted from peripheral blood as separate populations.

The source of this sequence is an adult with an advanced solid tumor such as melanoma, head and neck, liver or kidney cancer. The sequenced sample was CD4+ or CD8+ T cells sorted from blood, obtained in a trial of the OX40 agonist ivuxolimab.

The sequenced DNA: TGTGCCAGCATCCCCGCGGGGACAGGCGCCTACGAGCAGTACTTC. Its protein product is CASIPAGTGAYEQYF. The rearrangement combines TRBV28 with TRBJ2-7, with 8 bases in between that match TRBD1. Looking up the germline V gene yields CDR1 MDHEN and CDR2 SYDVKM. From the cysteine up to the phenylalanine, the CDR3 has a length of 15 residues. This entry keeps only the CDR3 DNA: 45 bases, framed from base 1. Trimming accounts for 7 bases at V and 2 bases at J, while the number of junction bases matched to no gene is 10. Extended through the reference TRBV28 and TRBJ2-7 proteins, this CDR3 yields the full variable domain: DVKVTQSSRYLVKRTGEKVFLECVQDMDHENMFWYRQDPGLGLRLIYFSYDVKMKEKGDIPEGYSVSREKKERFSLILESASTNQTSMYLCASIPAGTGAYEQYFGPGTRLTVT.